This T cell receptor (beta chain) was retrieved from a study of blood T cell repertoires in COVID-19. For the study at large: The United States, Italy and Spain were the sources of the acute and convalescent COVID-19 samples.

Method: immunoSEQ multiplex PCR; TCRdb's copy keeps in-frame clones and lacks some. This sample has under 200,000 clones, with roughly 75% found just once. This CDR3 has 13 amino acids. Germline CDR1 is MDHEN and CDR2 is SYDVKM. Trimming left V 2 bases short and J 2 bases short, with 7 bases between. The receptor was isolated from a man between 65 and 79 years old with active or convalescent COVID-19. The chain has TRBV28 and TRBJ2-7, with TRBD1 as a possible D gene (5 bases). Sequenced material: peripheral blood. The CDR3 protein is CASSLQGPYEQYF. The CDR3 DNA follows: TGTGCCAGCAGTTTACAGGGCCCCTACGAGCAGTACTTC.